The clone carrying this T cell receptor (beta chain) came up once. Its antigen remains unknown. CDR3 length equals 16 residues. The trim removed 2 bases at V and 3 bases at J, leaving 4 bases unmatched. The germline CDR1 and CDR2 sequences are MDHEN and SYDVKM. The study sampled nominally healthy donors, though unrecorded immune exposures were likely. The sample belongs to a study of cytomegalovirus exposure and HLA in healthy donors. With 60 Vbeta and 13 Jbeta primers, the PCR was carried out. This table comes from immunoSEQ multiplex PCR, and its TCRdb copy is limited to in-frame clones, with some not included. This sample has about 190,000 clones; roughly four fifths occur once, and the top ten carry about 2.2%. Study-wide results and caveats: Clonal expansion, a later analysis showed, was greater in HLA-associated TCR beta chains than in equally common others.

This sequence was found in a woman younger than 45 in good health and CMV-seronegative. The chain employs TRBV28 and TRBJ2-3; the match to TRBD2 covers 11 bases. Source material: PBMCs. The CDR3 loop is CASSLRTSGSTDTQYF. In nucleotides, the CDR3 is TGTGCCAGCAGTTTAAGGACTAGCGGGTCGACAGATACGCAGTATTTT.